The clone carrying this T cell receptor beta chain was observed a handful of times. Antigen: not known. These data originate in a study of beta chain features in type 1 diabetes. For the study at large: Comparable age, gender and cell yields were observed in patients relative to healthy donors.

Trimming removed 4 bases at V and 0 bases at J, with 20 bases between. The CDR3 is 18 amino acids. In germline, CDR1 is SGDLS, CDR2 YYNGEE. General study findings and limits: Type 1 diabetes patients had moderately but significantly shorter TCRB CDR3s in all four CD4+ subsets.

Sorting with CD45RO/CCR7/CD25/CD127/CD95/CD27 yielded naive, central memory, regulatory and stem-like memory CD4+ cells. TCRB transcripts that were expressed got sequenced, as all of the isolated RNA had been reverse transcribed. Sequencing was performed with immunoSEQ multiplex PCR; in TCRdb, only in-frame clones are kept and a portion is missing. The sample lists about 260,000 clones, roughly 20% occurring once. The J gene is TRBJ1-5, the V gene TRBV9; TRBD1 might be the D (6 bases). This receptor was taken from a woman between 40 and 55 years old with type 1 diabetes. Input material: naive CD4+ T cells from blood. In nucleotides, the CDR3 is TGTGCCAGCAGCCCACCCCGGGACACTGTTTATAGCAATCAGCCCCAGCATTTT. Protein: CASSPPRDTVYSNQPQHF.